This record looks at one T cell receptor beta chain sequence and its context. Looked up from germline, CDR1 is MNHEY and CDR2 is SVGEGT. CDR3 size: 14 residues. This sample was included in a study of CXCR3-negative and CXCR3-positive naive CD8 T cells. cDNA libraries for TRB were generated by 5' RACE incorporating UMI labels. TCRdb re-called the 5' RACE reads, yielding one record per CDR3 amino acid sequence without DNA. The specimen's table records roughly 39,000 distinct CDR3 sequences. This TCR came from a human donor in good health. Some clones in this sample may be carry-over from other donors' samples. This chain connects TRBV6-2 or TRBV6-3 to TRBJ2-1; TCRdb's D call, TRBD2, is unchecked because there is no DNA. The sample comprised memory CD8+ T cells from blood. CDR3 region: CASSYGGGAGEQFF.